There are a few counts of the clone carrying this T cell receptor (beta chain). No antigen is known for it. TCRdb reprocessed the 5' RACE reads via MiXCR and lists one record per CDR3 protein. The table has approximately 220,000 distinct CDR3 sequences, roughly 10% seen once. This specimen belongs to a study of identical twins. Study-wide results and caveats: Interpretation of the results relied on cross-sectional statistical analysis and not on following the same donors.

Germline lookup yields CDR1 GTSNPN and CDR2 SVGIG (reference sequence). The CDR3 is made up of 16 amino acids. The J segment lost 4 bases and the V segment lost 2 bases, leaving 9 bases of the junction unmatched. What was sequenced was memory (CD45RO+) T cells sorted from blood. The chain uses TRBV30 and TRBJ2-1; 9 bases match TRBD1. This sequence originates from a woman between 18 and 30 years old in good health. The CDR3 here is CAWSPTGQGPYNEQFF. The CDR3 nucleotides are TGTGCCTGGAGTCCGACCGGACAGGGGCCTTACAATGAGCAGTTCTTC. The full variable domain, its missing parts supplied by reference TRBV30 and TRBJ2-1, is SQTIHQWPATLVQPVGSPLSLECTVEGTSNPNLYWYRQAAGRGLQLLFYSVGIGQISSEVPQNLSASRPQDRQFILSSKKLLLSDSGFYLCAWSPTGQGPYNEQFFGPGTRLTVL.